Sequencing of this TCR beta chain was carried out in a study of CD8 T cells in Susac syndrome (dated by TCRdb to about 2019). Notes on the research overall: The study used repertoire sequencing to test whether antigen drove CD8+ T cell activation and differentiation in Susac syndrome. Clonality of the CD8+ T cell repertoire was compared between roughly twelve healthy donors, around 14 Susac syndrome patients and roughly 16 multiple sclerosis patients. Study-wide findings and limitations: The number of individuals in the TCR sequencing and HLA analysis was recognized as being relatively small.

The germline V gene (reference sequence) supplies CDR1 SGHNT and CDR2 YYREEE. CDR3 length: 16 amino acids, cysteine to phenylalanine. Here the CDR3 DNA is all that survives: 48 bases in frame from base 1. V is pared back by 5 bases and J by 1 base, with 18 bases lying between the germline termini. High-throughput TCR beta sequencing profiled peripheral blood CD8+ and CD4+ T cells from healthy donors, Susac syndrome patients and multiple sclerosis patients. Multiple sclerosis controls were treatment-naive patients with stable or active relapsing-remitting disease fulfilling revised McDonald criteria. CD8+ TEMRA cells were enriched by FACS, while bulk CD8+ and CD4+ T cells were purified by magnetic negative isolation. Blood was collected in EDTA tubes and processed within 24 hours, with PBMCs isolated through density gradient centrifugation. PBMCs intended for TCR sequencing were frozen in liquid nitrogen and were later thawed in a 37 degrees C water bath. A purity of at least 90% was achieved for sorted or isolated CD4+, CD8+ and CD8+ TEMRA cells.

RNA was extracted using the RNeasy kit, and about 0.45 to 1 ug of the RNA was reverse transcribed with random hexamers. The immunoSEQ multiplex PCR assay, which covers 54 Vbeta and 13 Jbeta segments, was used to amplify TCR beta CDR3 regions. PCR amplification bias was corrected by using a synthetic template baseline for primer optimization and computational correction. The authors' pipeline ran thus. Only productive sequences were kept, with reads annotated to V, D and J genes according to IMGT and analyzed in immunoSEQ Analyzer. Clonality was calculated as one minus the Shannon entropy normalized by log2 of the number of productive unique sequences. Public and private clones were assessed among the 100 most prevalent clones of each patient and control. Clones were defined as Susac-specific if absent from the healthy and MS cohorts, from 1052 published viral clones and from other ImmuneACCESS disease sequences. TCRdb passed the public sequencing reads through fastp at Q25 and MiXCR, retaining productive beta sequences. Each entry is one CDR3 protein sequence, shown with its most common DNA and genes. V and J calls and clone size were set by TCRdb, not the authors. The sample records about 150,000 distinct CDR3 sequences, 85% to 95% of which are singletons. The ten largest make up about 0.19% of the sample.

Points on this clonotype: What antigen it recognizes has not been identified. Nothing much larger sits one base from this clone, and base qualities are not available.

The sample taken for sequencing was CD8+ T cells from PBMCs. The chain couples TRBV5-4 to TRBJ2-5; TRBD2 is a weak D gene call, 5 bases matching. This TCR came from a human donor with multiple sclerosis. The CDR3: CASSYRTPSLQETQYF. The sequenced DNA: TGTGCCAGCAGTTACCGGACTCCTTCACTCCAAGAGACCCAGTACTTC.